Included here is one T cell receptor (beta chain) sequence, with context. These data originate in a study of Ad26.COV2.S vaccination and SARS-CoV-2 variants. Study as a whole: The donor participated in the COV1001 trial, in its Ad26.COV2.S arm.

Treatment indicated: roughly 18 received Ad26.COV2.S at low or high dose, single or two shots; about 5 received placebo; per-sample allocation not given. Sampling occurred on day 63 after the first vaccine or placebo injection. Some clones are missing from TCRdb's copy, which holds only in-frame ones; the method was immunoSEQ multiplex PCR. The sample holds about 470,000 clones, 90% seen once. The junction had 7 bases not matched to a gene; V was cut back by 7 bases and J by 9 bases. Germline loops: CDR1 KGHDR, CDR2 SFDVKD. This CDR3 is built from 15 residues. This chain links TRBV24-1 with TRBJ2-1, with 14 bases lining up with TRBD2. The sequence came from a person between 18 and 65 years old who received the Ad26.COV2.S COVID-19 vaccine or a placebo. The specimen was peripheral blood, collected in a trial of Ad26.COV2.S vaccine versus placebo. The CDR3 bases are TGTGCCACCAGCGATGGACTAGCGGGAGGACTTGAGCAGTTCTTC. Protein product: CATSDGLAGGLEQFF.